This TCR beta chain was captured by sequencing in a study of blood T cell repertoires in COVID-19 (dated by TCRdb to 2020 to 2022). Broadly, across the study: Samples from collaborators originated in the United States, Italy and Spain and spanned both the acute and convalescent phases of COVID-19. The samples were drawn from two sources: the first 160 participants of the ongoing ImmuneRACE study, and fewer than 1,500 subjects contributed by 6 global collaborators. The prospective study material was composed of cDNA or gDNA derived from T cells, B-cell-depleted T cells, or PBMCs. A de-identified subject ID, COVID-19 status, age in years and sex were almost always included in the sample metadata. The dataset comprised deeply sampled blood TCRbeta repertoires from subjects exposed to, actively infected with, or recovered from COVID-19. The repertoires were made available in a free public database intended to serve as a resource for research on the immune response to SARS-CoV-2. Where HLA class I and class II types were available, the types were taken from metadata supplied by the sample provider, not from assay-based typing.

Whole blood was collected in K2EDTA tubes by collaborating institutions according to the institutions' own protocols. For TCRbeta analysis, collaborator samples were shipped as frozen whole blood, as isolated PBMCs, or as DNA extracted from either sample type. The immunoSEQ Assay, a bias-controlled multiplex PCR, was used to amplify TCRbeta CDR3 regions from genomic DNA. For the original study's pipeline: Nucleated cell counts per sample were estimated from amplification of reference gene primers within the assay. Sequence reads were collapsed and filtered to measure the absolute abundance of every unique TCRbeta CDR3 rearrangement. For each sample, productive Simpson clonality was calculated by taking the square root of Simpson's diversity index across productive rearrangements. Held by TCRdb, this immuneACCESS table contains in-frame sequences only and omits some clones. Under half of the omission traces to an unresolved V gene where checked; the cause of the rest is unknown. The DNA was the basis for D and trimming; V, J and clone size are from that table. This sample gives fewer than 120,000 clones in total; roughly 80% of them show up just once. The ten largest clones add up to about 17% of the sample.

The V end loses 10 bases and the J end loses 2 bases, and a stretch of 21 bases separates them. Its CDR3 holds 16 amino acids, cysteine through phenylalanine. Solely the CDR3 DNA is kept, with 48 bases framed from the first base. The germline V gene provides CDR1 MDHEN and CDR2 SYDVKM. To note about this clone: Its antigen specificity is not known. There are no base qualities to consult, and no much larger clone falls within one base.

Findings and caveats that apply to the study as a whole: How much clinical and demographic metadata was included differed by source and by participant, and the metadata was provided uncurated.

The sequenced material came from peripheral blood. The sequence derives from a woman in her fifties or sixties with acute or convalescent COVID-19. The rearrangement joined TRBV28 to TRBJ1-3; TRBD1 is a weak D gene call, 6 bases matching. The DNA sequence is given as TGTGCCACGGGGGGGCGATATGTCGGCGCTGGAAACACCATATATTTT. Its protein product is CATGGRYVGAGNTIYF.